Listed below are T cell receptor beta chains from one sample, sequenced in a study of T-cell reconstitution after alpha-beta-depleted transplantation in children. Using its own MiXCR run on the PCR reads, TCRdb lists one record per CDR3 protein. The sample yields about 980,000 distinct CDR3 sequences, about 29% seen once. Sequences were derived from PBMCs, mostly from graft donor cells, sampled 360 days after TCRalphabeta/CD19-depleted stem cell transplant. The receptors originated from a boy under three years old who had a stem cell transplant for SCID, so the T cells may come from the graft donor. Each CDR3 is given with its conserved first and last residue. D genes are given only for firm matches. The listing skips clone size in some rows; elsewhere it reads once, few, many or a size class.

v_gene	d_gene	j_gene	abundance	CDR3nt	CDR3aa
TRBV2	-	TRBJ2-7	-	TGTGCCAGCATCAGGGTTCTCTACTACGAGCAGTACTTC	CASIRVLYYEQYF
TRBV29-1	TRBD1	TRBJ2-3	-	TGCAGCGTAGATCGGACAGGGCTGAGCACAGATACGCAGTATTTT	CSVDRTGLSTDTQYF
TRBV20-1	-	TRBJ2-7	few	TGCAGTGCTGGGGACGGAATGGAGGCGTACGAGCAGTACTTC	CSAGDGMEAYEQYF
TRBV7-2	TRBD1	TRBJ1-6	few	TGTGCCAGCAGTAGAGGGGGGACAGGGGCTTCACCCCTCCACTTT	CASSRGGTGASPLHF
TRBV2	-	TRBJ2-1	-	TGTGCCAGCAGTGGCCGGGAGTGGAACAATGAGCAGTTCTTC	CASSGREWNNEQFF
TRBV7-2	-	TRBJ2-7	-	TGTGCCAGCAGCGGCAGGGCTCGCTACGAGCAGTACTTC	CASSGRARYEQYF
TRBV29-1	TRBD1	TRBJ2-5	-	TGCAGCGTCGACCGGGACAGGACTCTGAAGACCCAGTACTTC	CSVDRDRTLKTQYF
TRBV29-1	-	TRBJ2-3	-	TGCAGCGTTGAGAGGGATTTACAGAAAATGAGCACAGATACGCAGTATTTT	CSVERDLQKMSTDTQYF
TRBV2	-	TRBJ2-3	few	TGTGCCAGCAGTCTCGTGACTCAATTCACAGATACGCAGTATTTT	CASSLVTQFTDTQYF
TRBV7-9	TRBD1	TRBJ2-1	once	TGTGCCAGCAGCCGGACAGGGGGGCTTTACAATGAGCAGTTCTTC	CASSRTGGLYNEQFF
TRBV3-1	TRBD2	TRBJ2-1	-	TGTGCCAGCAGCCAAGAGGGGAAGCGGGGGAGATTCTACAATGAGCAGTTCTTC	CASSQEGKRGRFYNEQFF
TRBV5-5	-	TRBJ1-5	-	TGTGCCAGCAGCCCCCGGGACATTCTTAGCAATCAGCCCCAGCATTTT	CASSPRDILSNQPQHF
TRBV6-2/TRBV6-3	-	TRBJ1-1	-	TGTGCCAGCAGTTATAGAGGGGGAATTATGACAGAGCCTTACACTGAAGCTTTCTTT	CASSYRGGIMTEPYTEAFF
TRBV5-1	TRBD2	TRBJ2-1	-	TGCGCCAGCAGCCGAGTAGGGACTACTGAGCAGTTCTTC	CASSRVGTTEQFF
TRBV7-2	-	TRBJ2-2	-	TGTGCCAGCAGCTTAATCCCAAACACCGGGGAGCTGTTTTTT	CASSLIPNTGELFF
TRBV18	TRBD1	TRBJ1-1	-	TGTGCCAGCTCACCAGGACAGGGGGCTTTGACCACTGAAGCTTTCTTT	CASSPGQGALTTEAFF
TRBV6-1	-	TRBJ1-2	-	TGTGCCAGCAGTGGGCCTTACTATGGCTACACCTTC	CASSGPYYGYTF
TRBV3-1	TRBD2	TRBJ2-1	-	TGTGCCAGCAGCCAGGCGGGGGGGAAGGCGAATGAGCAGTTCTTC	CASSQAGGKANEQFF
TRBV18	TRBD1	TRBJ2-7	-	TGTGCCAGCTCACCAAAGACAGGGGTCTCAACTGATCACTACGAGCAGTACTTC	CASSPKTGVSTDHYEQYF
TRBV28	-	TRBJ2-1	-	TGTGCCAGCAGTTTTCGGGCAGCCGAACCGTTCTTC	CASSFRAAEPFF
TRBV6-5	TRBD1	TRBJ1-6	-	TGTGCCAGCAGTTACTCCATGACAGGGAATTCACCCCTCCACTTT	CASSYSMTGNSPLHF
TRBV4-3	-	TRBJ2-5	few	TGCGCCAGCAGCCAAGACGTTTCAGTCCAAGAGACCCAGTACTTC	CASSQDVSVQETQYF
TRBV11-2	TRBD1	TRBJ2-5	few	TGTGCCAGCAGCTGGGGGACAGGGCCTGTAGAGACCCAGTACTTC	CASSWGTGPVETQYF
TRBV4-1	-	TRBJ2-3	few	TGCGCCAGCAGCCAAGCCGGGACTTGGCGGTATTTT	CASSQAGTWRYF
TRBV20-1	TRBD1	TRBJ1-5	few	TGCAGTGCTAGAAAGCCGGGACAGGGGGCCGGTAATCAGCCCCAGCATTTT	CSARKPGQGAGNQPQHF
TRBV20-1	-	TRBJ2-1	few	TGCAGTGCTCGGGGCCAGGGGCGCTTGAGGAATGAGCAGTTCTTC	CSARGQGRLRNEQFF
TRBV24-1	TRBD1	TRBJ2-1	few	TGTGCCACCAGTGATTTTGGGCAGGGGGCGCACAATGAGCAGTTCTTC	CATSDFGQGAHNEQFF
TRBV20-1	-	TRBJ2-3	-	TGCAGTGCTAGATTGGGGAGTTCAGATACGCAGTATTTT	CSARLGSSDTQYF
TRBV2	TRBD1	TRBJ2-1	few	TGTGCCAGCAGGTCCAGGGGGCGTAGGATTGAGCAGTTCTTC	CASRSRGRRIEQFF
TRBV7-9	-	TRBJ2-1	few	TGTGCCAGCAGCCCCTCTGCCCCCTACAATGAGCAGTTCTTC	CASSPSAPYNEQFF
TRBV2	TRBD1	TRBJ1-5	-	TGTGCCAGCACCAGCGGGACAGGGAGAGGCAATCAGCCCCAGCATTTT	CASTSGTGRGNQPQHF
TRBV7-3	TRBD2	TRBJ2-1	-	TGTGCCAGCAGCTTAGGGGTAGCGGGGGACAATGAGCAGTTCTTC	CASSLGVAGDNEQFF
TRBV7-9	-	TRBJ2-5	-	TGTGCCAGCAGCTCCCAGCGACACCTCCAAGAGACCCAGTACTTC	CASSSQRHLQETQYF
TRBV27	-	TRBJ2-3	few	TGTGCCAGCGGTTTTCGGCGGGATACGCAGTATTTT	CASGFRRDTQYF
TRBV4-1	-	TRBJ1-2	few	TGCGCCAGCAGCCAAGACCGCAGGAATAACTATGGCTACACCTTC	CASSQDRRNNYGYTF
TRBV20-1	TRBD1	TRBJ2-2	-	TGCAGTGCTAGTAGCATGGACAGGGTCTCCGGGGAGCTGTTTTTT	CSASSMDRVSGELFF
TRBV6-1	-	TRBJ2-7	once	TGTGCCAGCAGTGAAGCAAATTTGCGGGACCGACCCTACGAGCAGTACTTC	CASSEANLRDRPYEQYF
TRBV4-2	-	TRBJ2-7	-	TGTGCCAGCCGTGACAAGAGCTCCTACGAGCAGTACTTC	CASRDKSSYEQYF
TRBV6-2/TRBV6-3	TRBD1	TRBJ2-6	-	TGTGCCAGCAGTTCCTTCGGGACAGGTCGTCTGGGGCCTTCCATGACTTTC	CASSSFGTGRLGPSMTF
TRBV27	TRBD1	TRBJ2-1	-	TGTGCCGGCAGTAGAATTCCGGGACAGAGTACTAATGAGCAGTTCTTC	CAGSRIPGQSTNEQFF